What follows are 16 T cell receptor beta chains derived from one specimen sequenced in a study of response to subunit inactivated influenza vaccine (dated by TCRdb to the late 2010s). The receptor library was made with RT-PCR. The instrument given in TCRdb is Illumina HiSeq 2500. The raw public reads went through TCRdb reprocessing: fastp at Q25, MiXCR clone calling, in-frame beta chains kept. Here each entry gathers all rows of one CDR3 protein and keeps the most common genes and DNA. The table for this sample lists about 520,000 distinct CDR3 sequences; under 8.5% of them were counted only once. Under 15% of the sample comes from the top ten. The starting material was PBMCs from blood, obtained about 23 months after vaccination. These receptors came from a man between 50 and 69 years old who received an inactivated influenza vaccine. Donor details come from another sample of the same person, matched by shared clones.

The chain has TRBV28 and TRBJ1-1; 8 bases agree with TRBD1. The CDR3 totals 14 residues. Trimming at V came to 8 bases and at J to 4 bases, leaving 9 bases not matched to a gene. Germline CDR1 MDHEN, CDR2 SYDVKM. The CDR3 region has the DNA TGTGCCAGCCGATCAGGGGGCGGGGGCACTGAAGCTTTCTTT. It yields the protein CASRSGGGGTEAFF.

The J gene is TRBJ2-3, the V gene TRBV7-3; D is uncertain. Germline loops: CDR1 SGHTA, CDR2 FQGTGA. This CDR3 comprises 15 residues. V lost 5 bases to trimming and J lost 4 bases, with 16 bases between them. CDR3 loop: CASSQDPSGPDTQYF. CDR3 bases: TGTGCCAGCAGCCAGGACCCATCGGGCCCAGATACGCAGTATTTT.

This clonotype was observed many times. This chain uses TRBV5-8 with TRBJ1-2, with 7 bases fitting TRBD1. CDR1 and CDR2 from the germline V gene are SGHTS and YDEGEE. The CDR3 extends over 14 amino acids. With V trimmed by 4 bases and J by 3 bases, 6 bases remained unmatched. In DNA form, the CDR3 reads TGTGCCAGCAGCCCCGGGACAGTCGACTATGGCTACACCTTC. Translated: CASSPGTVDYGYTF.

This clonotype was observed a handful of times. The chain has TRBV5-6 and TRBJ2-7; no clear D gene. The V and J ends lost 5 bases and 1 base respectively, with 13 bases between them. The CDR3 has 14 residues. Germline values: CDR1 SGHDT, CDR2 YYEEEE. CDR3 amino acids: CASRSDLKSYEQYF. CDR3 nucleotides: TGTGCCAGCAGATCCGACCTGAAATCCTACGAGCAGTACTTC.

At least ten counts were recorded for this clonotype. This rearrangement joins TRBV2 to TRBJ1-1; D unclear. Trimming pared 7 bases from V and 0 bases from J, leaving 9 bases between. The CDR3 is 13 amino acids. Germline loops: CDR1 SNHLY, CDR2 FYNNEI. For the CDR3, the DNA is TGTGCCAGCATGGAGGAGTTGAACACTGAAGCTTTCTTT. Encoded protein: CASMEELNTEAFF.

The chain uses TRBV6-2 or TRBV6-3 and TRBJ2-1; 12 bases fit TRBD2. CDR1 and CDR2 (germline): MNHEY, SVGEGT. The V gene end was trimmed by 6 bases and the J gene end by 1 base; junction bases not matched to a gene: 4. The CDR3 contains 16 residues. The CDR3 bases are TGTGCCAGCAGGACTAGCGGGAGTATTTCCTACAATGAGCAGTTCTTC. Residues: CASRTSGSISYNEQFF.

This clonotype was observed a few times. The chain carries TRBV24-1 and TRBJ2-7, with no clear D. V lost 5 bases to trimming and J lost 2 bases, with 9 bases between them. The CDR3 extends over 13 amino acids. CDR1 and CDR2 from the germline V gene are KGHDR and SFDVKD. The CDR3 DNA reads TGTGCCACCAGTGGCCAGGCGGCCTACGAGCAGTACTTC. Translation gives CATSGQAAYEQYF.

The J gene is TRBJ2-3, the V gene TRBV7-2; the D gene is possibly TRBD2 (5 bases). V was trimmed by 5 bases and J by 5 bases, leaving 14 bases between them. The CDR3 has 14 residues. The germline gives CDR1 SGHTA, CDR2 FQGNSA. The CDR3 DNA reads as TGTGCCAGCAGCCCGGGCCCCGCGGGAGATACGCAGTATTTT. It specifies CASSPGPAGDTQYF.

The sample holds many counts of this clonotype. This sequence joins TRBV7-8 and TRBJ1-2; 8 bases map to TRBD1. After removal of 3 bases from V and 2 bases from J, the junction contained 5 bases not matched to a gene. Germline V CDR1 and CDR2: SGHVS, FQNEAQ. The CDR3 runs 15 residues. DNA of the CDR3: TGTGCCAGCAGCTTCGGGGGACAGGCGAACTATGGCTACACCTTC. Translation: CASSFGGQANYGYTF. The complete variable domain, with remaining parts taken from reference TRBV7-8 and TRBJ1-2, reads GAGVSQSPRYKVAKRGQDVALRCDPISGHVSLFWYQQALGQGPEFLTYFQNEAQLDKSGLPSDRFFAERPEGSVSTLKIQRTQQEDSAVYLCASSFGGQANYGYTFGSGTRLTVV.

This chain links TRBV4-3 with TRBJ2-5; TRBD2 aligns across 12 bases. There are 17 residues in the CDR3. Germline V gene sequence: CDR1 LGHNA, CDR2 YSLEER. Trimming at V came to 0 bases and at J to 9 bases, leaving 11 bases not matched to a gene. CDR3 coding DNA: TGCGCCAGCAGCCAAGATTGGGCGACTAGCGGGAGTACGCCCCAGTACTTC. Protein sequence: CASSQDWATSGSTPQYF.

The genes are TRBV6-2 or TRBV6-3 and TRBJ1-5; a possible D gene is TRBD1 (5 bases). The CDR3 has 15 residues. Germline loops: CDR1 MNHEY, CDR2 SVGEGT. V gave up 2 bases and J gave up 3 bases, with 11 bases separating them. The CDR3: CASSYGQGNNQPQHF. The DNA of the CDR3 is TGTGCCAGCAGTTACGGGCAGGGCAACAATCAGCCCCAGCATTTT.

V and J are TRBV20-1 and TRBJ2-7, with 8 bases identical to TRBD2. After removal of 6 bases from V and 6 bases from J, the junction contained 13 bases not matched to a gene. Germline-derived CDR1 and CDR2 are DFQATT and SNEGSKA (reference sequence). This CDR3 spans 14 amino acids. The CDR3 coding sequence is TGCAGTGCAAACCGTGGGCCCAGCGGGGGCGAGCAGTACTTC. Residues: CSANRGPSGGEQYF.

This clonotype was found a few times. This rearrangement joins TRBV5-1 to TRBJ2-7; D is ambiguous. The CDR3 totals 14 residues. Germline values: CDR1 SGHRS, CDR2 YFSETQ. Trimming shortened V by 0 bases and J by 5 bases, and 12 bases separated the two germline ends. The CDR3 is CASSLEGIDDEQYF. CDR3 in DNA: TGCGCCAGCAGCTTGGAGGGAATAGACGACGAGCAGTACTTC.

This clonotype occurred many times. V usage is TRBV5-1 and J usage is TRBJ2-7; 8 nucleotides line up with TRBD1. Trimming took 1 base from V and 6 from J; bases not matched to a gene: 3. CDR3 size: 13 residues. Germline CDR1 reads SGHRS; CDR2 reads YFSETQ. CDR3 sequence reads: CASSLSQGAEQYF. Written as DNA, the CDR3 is TGCGCCAGCAGCTTGAGTCAGGGGGCCGAGCAGTACTTC.

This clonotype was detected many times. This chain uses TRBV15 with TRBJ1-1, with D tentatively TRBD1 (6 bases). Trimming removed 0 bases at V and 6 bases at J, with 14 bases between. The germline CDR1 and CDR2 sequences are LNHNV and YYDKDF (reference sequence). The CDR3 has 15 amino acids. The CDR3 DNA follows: TGTGCCACCAGCAGAGATCAGGGGCTGGTCGCTGAAGCTTTCTTT. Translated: CATSRDQGLVAEAFF.

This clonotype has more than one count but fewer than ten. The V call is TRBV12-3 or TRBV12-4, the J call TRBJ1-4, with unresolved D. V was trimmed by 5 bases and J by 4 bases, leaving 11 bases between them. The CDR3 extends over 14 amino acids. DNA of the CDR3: TGTGCCAGCAGTCAGGTCGGACTTAATGAAAAACTGTTTTTT. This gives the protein CASSQVGLNEKLFF.